This T cell receptor beta chain was identified in a study of T cell repertoires in cytomegalovirus infection. Study-level background: Through public TCR beta signatures, both CMV infection and matching HLA type were indicated. The study, taken as a whole, reports: The ex vivo response showed dominance by HLA-C-restricted CMV-specific TCR beta clonotypes. Carriage of CMV together with the relevant HLA was identifiable through cumulative public TCR beta family frequency.

TCRdb re-called the reads with MiXCR, one entry per CDR3 protein. The sample contains about 180,000 distinct CDR3 sequences, approximately 17% of which appear only once. The CDR3 runs 14 residues. Germline CDR1 MDHEN, CDR2 SYDVKM. Trimming removed 6 bases from V and 3 bases from J, with 14 bases in between. A note on this clonotype: The antigen is not known.

This TCR derives from a human donor in good health (CMV status not recorded). Some clones in this sample may be carry-over from other donors' samples. The chain joins TRBV28 to TRBJ1-1; no definite D call. The sequencing sample was made of CD8+ T cells from PBMCs. CDR3 region: CASSLGRVYTEAFF. CDR3 sequence (DNA): TGTGCCAGCAGCCTAGGGAGAGTGTACACTGAAGCTTTCTTT.